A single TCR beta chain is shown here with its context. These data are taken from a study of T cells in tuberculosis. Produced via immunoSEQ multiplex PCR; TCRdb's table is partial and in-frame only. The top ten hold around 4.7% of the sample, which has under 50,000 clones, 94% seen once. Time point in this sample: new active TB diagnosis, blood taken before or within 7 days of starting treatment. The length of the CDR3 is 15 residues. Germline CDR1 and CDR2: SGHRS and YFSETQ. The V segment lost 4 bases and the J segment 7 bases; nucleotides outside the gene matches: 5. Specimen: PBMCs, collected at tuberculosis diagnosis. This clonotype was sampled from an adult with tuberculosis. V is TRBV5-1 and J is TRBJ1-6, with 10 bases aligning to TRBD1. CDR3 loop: CASSPVDRGNSPLHF. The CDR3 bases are TGCGCCAGCAGCCCCGTGGACAGGGGGAATTCACCCCTCCACTTT.